Below are 3 T cell receptor beta chains sequenced from a single sample in a study of CD8+CD57+ T cells in acquired aplastic anemia. Genomic DNA acted as the template from which TCR beta VDJ combination and CDR3 sequence profiling were carried out. TCRdb analysed the reads with MiXCR anew, one entry per CDR3 protein. The sample lists more than 100,000 distinct CDR3 sequences; around 50% were seen once. Sample: sorted CD4+, CD8+, or CD8+CD57+ T cells (not recorded which) from PBMCs. The receptors stem from a human donor in good health, serving as a control.

This clonotype showed up many times. The rearrangement uses TRBV3-1 and TRBJ2-3, with D hard to call. The ends were cut back, 0 bases at V and 14 bases at J, with 12 bases in the middle. The CDR3 totals 12 residues. CDR1 is LGHDT, CDR2 YNNKEL, per germline (reference sequence). This chain's CDR3 is CASSQDQFRLYF. CDR3 coding DNA: TGTGCCAGCAGCCAAGATCAGTTTAGGCTGTATTTT.

This clonotype was seen ten or more times. The gene calls are TRBV7-2 and TRBJ1-6; D unclear. The CDR3 is 15 amino acids. Germline V gene data show CDR1 as SGHTA and CDR2 as FQGNSA. V gave up 5 bases and J gave up 7 bases, with 15 bases separating them. The CDR3 DNA reads as TGTGCCAGCAGCCCCCGTTTGGACGGAAATTCACCCCTCCACTTT. It specifies CASSPRLDGNSPLHF.

The chain carries TRBV7-9 and TRBJ1-2; a weak D match, TRBD1 (6 bases). The length of the CDR3 is 14 residues. The V end was cut by 4 bases, the J end by 7 bases, with 16 bases between. Per the germline V gene, CDR1 is SEHNR and CDR2 is FQNEAQ (reference sequence). Here the CDR3 DNA reads TGTGCCAGCAGCTATGACAGGCCATTCTCTGGCTACACCTTC. It yields the protein CASSYDRPFSGYTF. The entire variable domain, with the rest obtained from reference TRBV7-9 and TRBJ1-2, is as follows: DTGVSQNPRHKITKRGQNVTFRCDPISEHNRLYWYRQTLGQGPEFLTYFQNEAQLEKSRLLSDRFSAERPKGSFSTLEIQRTEQGDSAMYLCASSYDRPFSGYTFGSGTRLTVV.